These T cell receptor beta chains were read from a single sample in a study of blood T cell repertoires in COVID-19. TCRdb keeps only in-frame clones here, not all; method: immunoSEQ multiplex PCR. The sample lists nearly 100,000 clones, roughly 80% occurring once. Sequenced: peripheral blood. These receptors were obtained from a woman aged 60-75 years with acute or convalescent COVID-19. Each CDR3 is given with its conserved first and last residue. The D gene is left open where the match is weak. The size of a clone is reported for some rows only, either as once, few or many, or as a class for expanded clones.

d_call,clone_size,j_call,v_call,cdr3_aa,cdr3_nt
.,.,TRBJ1-4,TRBV15,CATSRDRDGGVMHEKLFF,TGTGCCACCAGCAGAGATAGGGACGGAGGGGTAATGCATGAAAAACTGTTTTTT
.,.,TRBJ1-4,TRBV11-2,CASSEGSTKLFF,TGTGCCAGCAGCGAGGGTTCTACAAAACTGTTTTTT
TRBD1,once,TRBJ2-7,TRBV7-9,CASSLAGQPYEQYF,TGTGCCAGCAGCTTAGCGGGACAGCCCTACGAGCAGTACTTC
TRBD2,.,TRBJ2-5,TRBV7-3,CASSRGLAVRETQYF,TGTGCCAGCAGCCGGGGACTAGCGGTACGGGAGACCCAGTACTTC
TRBD1,.,TRBJ2-1,TRBV7-3,CASSPTGYEQFF,TGTGCCAGCAGCCCGACAGGGTATGAGCAGTTCTTC
TRBD1,.,TRBJ1-5,TRBV6-6,CASSRGQGVQPQHF,TGTGCCAGCAGTAGGGGACAGGGAGTTCAGCCCCAGCATTTT
.,few,TRBJ1-1,TRBV12-3/TRBV12-4,CASSLARGTEAFF,TGTGCCAGCAGTTTAGCGCGGGGGACTGAAGCTTTCTTT
.,.,TRBJ1-1,TRBV18,CASSPAGDTEAFF,TGTGCCAGCTCACCGGCAGGGGACACTGAAGCTTTCTTT
TRBD1,many,TRBJ2-7,TRBV5-6,CASSLTGTGNEQYF,TGTGCCAGCAGCTTAACCGGGACAGGGAACGAGCAGTACTTC
.,.,TRBJ1-2,TRBV11-3,CASSSRGEELGGYTF,TGTGCCAGCAGCTCCCGTGGGGAGGAACTCGGAGGCTACACCTTC
.,.,TRBJ2-2,TRBV11-2,CASSLAVRAGELFF,TGTGCCAGCAGCTTAGCGGTGAGGGCCGGGGAGCTGTTTTTT
.,.,TRBJ2-4,TRBV5-1,CASSLGGQNIQYF,TGCGCCAGCAGCCTCGGGGGACAGAACATTCAGTACTTC
.,.,TRBJ2-2,TRBV10-3,CAISFQGRSDTGELFF,TGTGCCATCAGTTTTCAGGGCAGGTCGGACACCGGGGAGCTGTTTTTT
TRBD2,.,TRBJ2-5,TRBV5-1,CASSLLAGEGETQYF,TGCGCCAGCAGCTTATTAGCGGGGGAGGGTGAGACCCAGTACTTC
.,.,TRBJ2-5,TRBV3-1/TRBV3-2,CASSAHRGTQYF,TGTGCCAGCAGCGCCCACCGGGGGACCCAGTACTTC
TRBD1,.,TRBJ1-2,TRBV4-1,CASSLGDRANYGYTF,TGCGCCAGCAGCCTCGGGGACAGGGCGAACTATGGCTACACCTTC
.,.,TRBJ2-7,TRBV4-2,CASSQPNSGEQYF,TGTGCCAGCAGCCAACCGAACTCCGGCGAGCAGTACTTC
.,few,TRBJ1-6,TRBV18,CASSRTGITNSPLHF,TGTGCCAGCTCCCGAACAGGGATAACTAATTCACCCCTCCACTTT
TRBD2,.,TRBJ2-3,TRBV7-2,CASSLVSGSTDTQYF,TGTGCCAGCAGCTTAGTTAGCGGGAGCACAGATACGCAGTATTTT
TRBD1,.,TRBJ1-3,TRBV30,CAWSVRTGFSGNTIYF,TGTGCCTGGAGTGTTAGGACAGGTTTCTCTGGAAACACCATATATTTT
.,.,TRBJ2-2,TRBV6-2/TRBV6-3,CASSYYRTMNTGELFF,TGTGCCAGCAGTTACTACCGGACAATGAACACCGGGGAGCTGTTTTTT
.,.,TRBJ1-4,TRBV27,CASTREVGEKLFF,TGTGCCAGCACCAGGGAGGTGGGGGAAAAACTGTTTTTT
TRBD1,.,TRBJ2-1,TRBV6-4,CASSDSGGQGGYNEQFF,TGTGCCAGCAGTGACTCGGGTGGACAGGGGGGGTACAATGAGCAGTTCTTC
.,once,TRBJ1-3,TRBV5-4,CASSLAGNSGNTIYF,TGTGCCAGCAGCTTGGCGGGGAACTCTGGAAACACCATATATTTT
.,once,TRBJ1-4,TRBV4-1,CASSQASDNEKLFF,TGCGCCAGCAGCCAAGCCAGTGATAATGAAAAACTGTTTTTT
TRBD2,.,TRBJ2-7,TRBV11-2,CASSLTLAGYSNPYEQYF,TGTGCCAGCAGCTTGACCCTAGCGGGGTATTCCAATCCCTACGAGCAGTACTTC
TRBD2,once,TRBJ2-1,TRBV10-3,CAISEGGLAGLRSSYNEQFF,TGTGCCATCAGTGAAGGGGGACTAGCGGGGCTAAGAAGCTCCTACAATGAGCAGTTCTTC
TRBD1,.,TRBJ1-5,TRBV7-6,CASSLDRNQPQHF,TGTGCCAGCAGCCTGGACAGGAACCAGCCCCAGCATTTT
.,.,TRBJ2-5,TRBV11-2,CASSLLRETQYF,TGTGCCAGCAGCTTACTCAGGGAGACCCAGTACTTC
TRBD2,once,TRBJ2-1,TRBV6-5,CASSYVASGYNEQFF,TGTGCCAGCAGTTACGTCGCTAGCGGATACAATGAGCAGTTCTTC
TRBD1,.,TRBJ1-1,TRBV2,CASSKMTGTGSTEAFF,TGTGCCAGCAGCAAAATGACCGGGACAGGGAGCACTGAAGCTTTCTTT
.,few,TRBJ1-1,TRBV6-2/TRBV6-3,CASSLQDTEAFF,TGTGCCAGCAGTCTACAGGACACTGAAGCTTTCTTT
.,.,TRBJ1-5,TRBV2,CASSVSGQGQPQHF,TGTGCCAGCAGTGTATCAGGCCAGGGTCAGCCCCAGCATTTT
.,few,TRBJ1-2,TRBV12-3/TRBV12-4,CASSLGGAGYTF,TGTGCCAGCAGTTTGGGTGGGGCGGGCTACACCTTC
.,.,TRBJ1-1,TRBV19,CASSSGKQTEAFF,TGTGCCAGTAGCTCCGGGAAACAGACTGAAGCTTTCTTT